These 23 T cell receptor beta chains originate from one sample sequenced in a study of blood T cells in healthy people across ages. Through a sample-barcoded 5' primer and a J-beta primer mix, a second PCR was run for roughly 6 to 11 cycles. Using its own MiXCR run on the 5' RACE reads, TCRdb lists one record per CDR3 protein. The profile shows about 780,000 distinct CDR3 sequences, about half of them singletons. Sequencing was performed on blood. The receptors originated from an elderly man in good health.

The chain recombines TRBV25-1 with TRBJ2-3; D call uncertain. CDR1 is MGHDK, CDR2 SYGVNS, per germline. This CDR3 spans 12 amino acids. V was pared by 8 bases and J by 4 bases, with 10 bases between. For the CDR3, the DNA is TGTGCCAGCCGCACTTGGGCAGATACGCAGTATTTT. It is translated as CASRTWADTQYF.

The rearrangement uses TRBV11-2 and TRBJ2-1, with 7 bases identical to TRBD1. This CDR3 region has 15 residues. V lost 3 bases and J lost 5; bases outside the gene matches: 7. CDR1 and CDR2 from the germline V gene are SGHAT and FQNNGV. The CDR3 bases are TGTGCCAGCAGCTTTCGACAGGGTCTGGACAATGAGCAGTTCTTC. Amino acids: CASSFRQGLDNEQFF. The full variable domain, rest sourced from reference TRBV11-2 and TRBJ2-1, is EAGVAQSPRYKIIEKRQSVAFWCNPISGHATLYWYQQILGQGPKLLIQFQNNGVVDDSQLPKDRFSAERLKGVDSTLKIQPAKLEDSAVYLCASSFRQGLDNEQFFGPGTRLTVL.

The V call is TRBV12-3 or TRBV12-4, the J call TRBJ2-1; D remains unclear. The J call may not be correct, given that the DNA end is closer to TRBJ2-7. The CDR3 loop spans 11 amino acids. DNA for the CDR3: TGTGCCACCTCTTATACGAATGAGCAGTACTTC. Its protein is CATSYTNEQYF.

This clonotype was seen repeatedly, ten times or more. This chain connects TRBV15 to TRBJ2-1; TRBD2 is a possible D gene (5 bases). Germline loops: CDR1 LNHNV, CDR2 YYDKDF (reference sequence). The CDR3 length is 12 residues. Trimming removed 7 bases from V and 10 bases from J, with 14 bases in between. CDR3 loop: CATTSTPREQFF. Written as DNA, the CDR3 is TGTGCCACCACTAGCACCCCAAGGGAGCAGTTCTTC.

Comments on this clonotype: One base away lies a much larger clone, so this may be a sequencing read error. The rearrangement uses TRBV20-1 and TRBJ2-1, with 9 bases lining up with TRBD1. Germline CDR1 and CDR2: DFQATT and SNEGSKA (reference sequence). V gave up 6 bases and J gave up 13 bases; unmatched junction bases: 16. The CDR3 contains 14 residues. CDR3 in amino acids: CSATRDREGETQFF. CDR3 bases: TGCAGTGCGACCCGGGACAGGGAGGGAGAGACCCAGTTCTTC.

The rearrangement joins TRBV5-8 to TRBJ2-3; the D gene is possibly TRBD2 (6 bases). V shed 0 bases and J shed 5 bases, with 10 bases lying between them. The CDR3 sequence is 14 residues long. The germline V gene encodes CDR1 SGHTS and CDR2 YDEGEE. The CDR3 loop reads CASSLGLALDTQYF. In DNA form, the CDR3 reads TGTGCCAGCAGCTTGGGGCTAGCGCTAGATACGCAGTATTTT.

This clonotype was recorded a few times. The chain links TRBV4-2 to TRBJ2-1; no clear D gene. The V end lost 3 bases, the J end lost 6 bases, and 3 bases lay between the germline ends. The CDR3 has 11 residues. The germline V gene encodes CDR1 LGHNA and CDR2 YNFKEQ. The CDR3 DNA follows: TGTGCCAGCAGCCAGACCAATGAGCAGTTCTTC. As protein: CASSQTNEQFF.

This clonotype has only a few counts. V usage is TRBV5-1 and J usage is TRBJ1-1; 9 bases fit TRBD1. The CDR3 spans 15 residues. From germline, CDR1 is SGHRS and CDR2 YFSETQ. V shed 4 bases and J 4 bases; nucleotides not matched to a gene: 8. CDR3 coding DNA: TGCGCCAGCAGCCCACAGGGGGCTGGTGGCACTGAAGCTTTCTTT. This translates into CASSPQGAGGTEAFF.

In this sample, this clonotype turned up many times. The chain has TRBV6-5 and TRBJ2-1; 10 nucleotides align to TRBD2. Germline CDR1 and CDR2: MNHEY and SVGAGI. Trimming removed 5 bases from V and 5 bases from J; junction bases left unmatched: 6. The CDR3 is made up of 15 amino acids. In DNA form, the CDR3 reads TGTGCCAGCAGTCTTGGACTAGCGGAGCACAATGAGCAGTTCTTC. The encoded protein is CASSLGLAEHNEQFF.

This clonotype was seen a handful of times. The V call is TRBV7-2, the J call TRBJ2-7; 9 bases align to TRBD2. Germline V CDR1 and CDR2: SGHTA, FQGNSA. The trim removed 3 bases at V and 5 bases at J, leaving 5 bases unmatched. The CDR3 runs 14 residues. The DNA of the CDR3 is TGTGCCAGCAGCTTTAGCGGGAGTTCCCACGAGCAGTACTTC. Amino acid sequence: CASSFSGSSHEQYF.

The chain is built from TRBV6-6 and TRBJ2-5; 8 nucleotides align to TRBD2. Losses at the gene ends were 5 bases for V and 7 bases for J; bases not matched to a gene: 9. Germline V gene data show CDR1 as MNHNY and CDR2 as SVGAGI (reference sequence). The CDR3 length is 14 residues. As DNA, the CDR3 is TGTGCCAGCAGTCAAGGGACTAGAAAAGGGACCCAGTACTTC. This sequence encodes CASSQGTRKGTQYF.

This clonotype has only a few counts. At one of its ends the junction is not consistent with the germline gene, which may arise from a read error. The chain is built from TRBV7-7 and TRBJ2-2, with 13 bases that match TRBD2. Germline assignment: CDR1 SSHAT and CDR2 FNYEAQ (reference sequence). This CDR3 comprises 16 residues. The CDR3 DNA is TGTGCTAGCAGCTGGACTAGCGGGAGTAACACCGGGGAGCTGTTTTTT. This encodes CASSWTSGSNTGELFF. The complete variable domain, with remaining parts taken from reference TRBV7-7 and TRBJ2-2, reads GAGVSQSPRYKVTKRGQDVTLRCDPISSHATLYWYQQALGQGPEFLTYFNYEAQPDKSGLPSDRFSAERPEGSISTLTIQRTEQRDSAMYRCASSWTSGSNTGELFFGEGSRLTVL.

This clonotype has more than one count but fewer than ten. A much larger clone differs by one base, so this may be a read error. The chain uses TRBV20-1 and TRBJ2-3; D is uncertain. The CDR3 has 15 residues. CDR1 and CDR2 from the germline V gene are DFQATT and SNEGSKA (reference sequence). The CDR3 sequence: CSLLSTCGGTDTQYF. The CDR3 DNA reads TGCAGCCTTCTCTCGACGTGTGGCGGCACAGATACGCAGTATTTT.

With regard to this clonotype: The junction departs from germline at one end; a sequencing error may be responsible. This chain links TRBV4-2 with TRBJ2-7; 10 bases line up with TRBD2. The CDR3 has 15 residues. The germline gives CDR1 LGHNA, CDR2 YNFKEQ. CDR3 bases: TGTGCCAGCAACCAAGACCGGGGGCTAGCGGGAGAACAGTACTTC. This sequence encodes CASNQDRGLAGEQYF.

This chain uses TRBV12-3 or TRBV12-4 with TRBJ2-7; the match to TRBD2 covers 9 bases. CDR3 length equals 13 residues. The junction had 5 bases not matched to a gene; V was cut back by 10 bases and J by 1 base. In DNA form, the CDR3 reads TGTGCCAACAGAACTAGCGGGTCCTACGAGCAGTACTTC. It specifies CANRTSGSYEQYF.

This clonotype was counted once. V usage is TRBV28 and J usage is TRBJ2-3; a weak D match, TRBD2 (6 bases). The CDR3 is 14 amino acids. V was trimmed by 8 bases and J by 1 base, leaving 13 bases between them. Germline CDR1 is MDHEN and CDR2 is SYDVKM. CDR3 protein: CASRVRGGTDTQYF. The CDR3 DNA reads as TGTGCCAGCCGAGTCCGCGGGGGCACAGATACGCAGTATTTT.

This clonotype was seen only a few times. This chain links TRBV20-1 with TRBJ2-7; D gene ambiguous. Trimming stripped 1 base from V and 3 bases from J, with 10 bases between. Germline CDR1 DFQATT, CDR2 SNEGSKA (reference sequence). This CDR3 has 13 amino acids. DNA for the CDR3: TGCAGTGCTAGAGGGGTTGACCACTACGAGCAGTACTTC. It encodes CSARGVDHYEQYF.

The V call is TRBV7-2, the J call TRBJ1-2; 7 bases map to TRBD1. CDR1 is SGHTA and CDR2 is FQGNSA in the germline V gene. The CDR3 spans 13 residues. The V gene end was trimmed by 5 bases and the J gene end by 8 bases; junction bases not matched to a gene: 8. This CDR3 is CASSPGGQFGYTF. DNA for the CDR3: TGTGCCAGCAGCCCTGGGGGACAGTTCGGCTACACCTTC.

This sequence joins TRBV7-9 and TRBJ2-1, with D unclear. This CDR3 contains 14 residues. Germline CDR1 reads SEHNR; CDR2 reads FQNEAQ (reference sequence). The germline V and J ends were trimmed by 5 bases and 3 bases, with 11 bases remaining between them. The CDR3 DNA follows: TGTGCCAGCAGCCTCCCGGAAGACTACAATGAGCAGTTCTTC. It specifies CASSLPEDYNEQFF.

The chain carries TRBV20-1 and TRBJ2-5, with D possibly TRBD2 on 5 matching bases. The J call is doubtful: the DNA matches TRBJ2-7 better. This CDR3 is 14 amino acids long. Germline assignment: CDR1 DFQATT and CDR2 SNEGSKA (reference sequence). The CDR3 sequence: CSAIDANSGYEQYF. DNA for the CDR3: TGCAGTGCGATAGACGCTAACTCGGGATACGAGCAGTACTTC.

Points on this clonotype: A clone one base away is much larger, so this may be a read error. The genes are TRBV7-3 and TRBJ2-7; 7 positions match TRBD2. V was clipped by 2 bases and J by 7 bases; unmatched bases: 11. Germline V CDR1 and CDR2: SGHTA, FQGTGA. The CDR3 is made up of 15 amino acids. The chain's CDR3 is CASSLLGGQNDEQYF. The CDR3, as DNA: TGTGCCAGCAGCTTACTGGGAGGGCAAAACGATGAGCAGTACTTC.

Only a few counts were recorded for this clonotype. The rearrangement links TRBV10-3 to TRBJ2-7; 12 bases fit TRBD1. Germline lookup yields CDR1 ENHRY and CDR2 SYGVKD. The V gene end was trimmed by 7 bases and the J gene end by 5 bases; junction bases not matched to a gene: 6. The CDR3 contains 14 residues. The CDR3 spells CAINPGQGADEQYF. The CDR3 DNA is TGTGCCATCAATCCGGGACAGGGGGCGGACGAGCAGTACTTC.

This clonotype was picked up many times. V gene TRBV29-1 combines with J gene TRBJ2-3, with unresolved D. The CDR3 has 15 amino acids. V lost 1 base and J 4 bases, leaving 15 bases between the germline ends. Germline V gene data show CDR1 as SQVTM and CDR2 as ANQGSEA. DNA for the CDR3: TGCAGCGTTGAAGGCCCAAGCCCCGCCTCAGATACGCAGTATTTT. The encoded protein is CSVEGPSPASDTQYF.